The rows below give T cell receptor beta chains drawn from one sample of a study of tumor-infiltrating lymphocytes in primary liver carcinoma. TCRdb called the multiplex PCR reads again in MiXCR, with one record for every CDR3 protein. The sample shows approximately 99,000 distinct CDR3 sequences, about three quarters of them seen only once. The sequenced material came from liver tumor tissue from sampling region 5. The receptor set was obtained from a woman aged 55-75 years with primary liver carcinoma and hepatitis B virus infection. The conserved cysteine and the conserved F or W are not part of the CDR3 here. The order of the fields is V gene, CDR3 protein.

TRBV11-2	ISSPRLAGTYNGQF
TRBV29-1	SVEDQVGRGETQY
TRBV6-1	ASNEYRGGTEAF
TRBV14	ASSRGEPQY
TRBV6-5	ASSYEPNTEAF
TRBV12-3/TRBV12-4	TSTIYNEQF
TRBV29-1	SVWRAYERY
TRBV5-1	ASSLVLGLAGERAYKEQF
TRBV12-5	ASDQQGAGETQY
TRBV12-3/TRBV12-4	ASSSLPGQGQVTQY
TRBV6-1	ASNEFGQINQPQY
TRBV20-1	SARVAGASFTDTQY
TRBV12-3/TRBV12-4	ANTDQRESIEQF
TRBV6-5	ASNPRGNTEAF
TRBV30	AWSGGVKETQY
TRBV11-2	AGSSTSTYNEQF
TRBV29-1	TVEALDNPEEDEQF
TRBV6-1	ASSENLGVDTQY
TRBV12-5	ASGGRCSGANVLS
TRBV5-1	ASSLGGPCNEQF
TRBV11-2	GCSLRPGQRFYNEQF
TRBV12-3/TRBV12-4	ASSSDGDRSHYYEQY
TRBV28	ASTWEGRDTEAF
TRBV29-1	SITGHSDGELF